The 21 T cell receptor beta chains reported below all come from one sample, sequenced in a study of blood T cells in healthy people across ages (dated by TCRdb to between 2015 and 2017). Library preparation was by 5' RACE. Data came from an Illumina HiSeq 2500. A second roughly 7 to 11 cycle PCR used a sample-barcoded 5' primer and a J-beta primer mix. The public reads were quality trimmed at Q25 with fastp and then assembled into clones with MiXCR by TCRdb, keeping productive beta chains. Duplicate CDR3 protein sequences are folded into a single record with the most common DNA and genes. A total of 550,000 to 800,000 distinct CDR3 sequences appear in this sample, about 30% of them only once. The ten largest clones capture 15% to 19% of the sample. The sample comprised blood. These TCRs come from a woman older than 75 in good health. Donor details come from another sample of the same person, matched by shared clones.

This clonotype was recorded at least ten times. The chain links TRBV7-9 to TRBJ2-4, with D possibly TRBD2 on 5 matching bases. This CDR3 spans 14 amino acids. Trimming pared 1 base from V and 4 bases from J, leaving 8 bases between. From germline, CDR1 is SEHNR and CDR2 FQNEAQ (reference sequence). The CDR3 loop reads CASSLGELKNIQYF. The CDR3 bases are TGTGCCAGCAGCTTAGGGGAGTTGAAAAACATTCAGTACTTC.

A note on this clonotype: A clone one base away is much larger, so this may be a read error. The chain couples TRBV7-8 to TRBJ2-1; D possibly corresponds to TRBD1 (6 bases). V lost 2 bases and J lost 2, with 22 bases in between. Germline CDR1 is SGHVS and CDR2 is FQNEAQ. The CDR3 has 19 amino acids. The CDR3 region has the DNA TGTGCCAGCAGCTTATCCCAACGCCCCGGGACAAAAACCTACAATGAGCAGTTCTTC. Protein product: CASSLSQRPGTKTYNEQFF.

The chain carries TRBV11-1 and TRBJ1-1, with 9 bases fitting TRBD1. The V and J ends lost 5 bases and 1 base, in that order; junction bases with no gene match: 8. The CDR3 covers 16 residues. Germline V gives CDR1 SGHAT, CDR2 FQDESV (reference sequence). The CDR3 spells CASSPRDRAENTEAFF. DNA of the CDR3: TGTGCCAGCAGCCCCCGGGACAGGGCTGAGAACACTGAAGCTTTCTTT.

This sequence joins TRBV10-3 and TRBJ1-5, with unresolved D. The CDR3 covers 14 residues. Germline lookup yields CDR1 ENHRY and CDR2 SYGVKD. Trimming took 4 bases from V and 3 from J, leaving 10 bases between them. Written as DNA, the CDR3 is TGTGCCATCAGTGTGGACCGAGACAATCAGCCCCAGCATTTT. As protein: CAISVDRDNQPQHF.

V is TRBV19 and J is TRBJ2-1; 12 bases fit TRBD2. CDR1 and CDR2 (germline): LNHDA, SQIVND (reference sequence). The CDR3 is 15 residues long. Losses at the gene ends were 4 bases for V and 8 bases for J; bases not matched to a gene: 6. The CDR3 loop is CASSRLAGGPDEQFF. For the CDR3, the DNA is TGTGCCAGTAGTAGGCTAGCGGGGGGGCCGGATGAGCAGTTCTTC.

This clonotype was found a few times. The V call is TRBV15, the J call TRBJ1-1; D possibly corresponds to TRBD1 (5 bases). The V gene's germline CDR1 is LNHNV and CDR2 YYDKDF (reference sequence). The CDR3 totals 15 residues. V lost 1 base to trimming and J lost 4 bases, with 13 bases between them. CDR3 region: CATSRGGGMATEAFF. DNA for the CDR3: TGTGCCACCAGCAGAGGCGGGGGAATGGCCACTGAAGCTTTCTTT.

The J gene is TRBJ2-3, the V gene TRBV20-1; 8 bases are shared with TRBD1. In germline, CDR1 is DFQATT, CDR2 SNEGSKA (reference sequence). V gave up 4 bases and J gave up 2 bases; unmatched junction bases: 5. The CDR3 extends over 14 amino acids. The CDR3 reads CSATWDRLTDTQYF. The CDR3 DNA reads TGCAGTGCTACCTGGGACAGGCTCACAGATACGCAGTATTTT.

This clonotype was seen a few times. This chain links TRBV19 with TRBJ2-1; the D gene is possibly TRBD1 (6 bases). V lost 7 bases and J 14 bases, leaving 21 bases between the germline ends. CDR3 length: 13 amino acids. CDR1 LNHDA and CDR2 SQIVND come from the germline V gene (reference sequence). Here the CDR3 reads CASILPGTPQKFF. CDR3 nucleotide sequence: TGTGCCAGTATCCTACCAGGGACACCTCAGAAGTTCTTC.

This clonotype has a count of ten or more. V gene TRBV20-1 combines with J gene TRBJ1-2, with D unresolved. The germline CDR1 and CDR2 sequences are DFQATT and SNEGSKA (reference sequence). This CDR3 contains 13 residues. V gave up 1 base and J gave up 4 bases, with 10 bases separating them. CDR3 region: CSARAGKAYGYTF. In DNA, the CDR3 is TGCAGTGCTAGAGCCGGGAAAGCCTATGGCTACACCTTC.

The chain has TRBV6-1 and TRBJ2-2; the D gene is possibly TRBD1 (5 bases). CDR3 length: 12 residues. Germline-derived CDR1 and CDR2 are MNHNS and SASEGT. Trimming removed 8 bases at V and 4 bases at J, with 8 bases between. The CDR3, as DNA: TGTGCCAGCGTAAGGGGCACCGGGGAGCTGTTTTTT. The encoded protein is CASVRGTGELFF.

This clonotype was seen more than once but under ten times. This chain uses TRBV6-1 with TRBJ1-1; D call uncertain. The germline CDR1 and CDR2 sequences are MNHNS and SASEGT. The V end was cut by 1 base, the J end by 6 bases, with 12 bases between. The CDR3 extends over 14 amino acids. The CDR3 DNA reads as TGTGCCAGCAGTGAAGGTTGGGAGGGCGCTGAAGCTTTCTTT. This gives the protein CASSEGWEGAEAFF.

This rearrangement joins TRBV18 to TRBJ2-2; D remains unclear. The V end was cut by 1 base, the J end by 7 bases, with 10 bases between. This CDR3 comprises 14 residues. CDR1 KGHSH and CDR2 LQKENI come from the germline V gene. The CDR3 protein is CASSPRPVGGELFF. Here the CDR3 DNA reads TGTGCCAGCTCACCACGGCCGGTTGGCGGGGAGCTGTTTTTT.

The chain combines TRBV7-2 with TRBJ2-7; a possible D gene is TRBD1 (5 bases). The ends were cut back, 1 base at V and 10 bases at J, with 20 bases in the middle. The CDR3 has 15 amino acids. Per germline, CDR1 SGHTA and CDR2 FQGNSA. CDR3 amino acids: CASSLDGAAVTAQYF. Here the CDR3 DNA reads TGTGCCAGCAGCTTAGATGGGGCGGCAGTTACGGCCCAGTACTTC.

The chain combines TRBV7-9 with TRBJ2-3; tentatively, D is TRBD1 or TRBD2 (5 bases each). The CDR3 totals 16 residues. The V end lost 1 base, the J end lost 0 bases, and 11 bases lay between the germline ends. Germline-derived CDR1 and CDR2 are SEHNR and FQNEAQ (reference sequence). CDR3 amino acids: CASSLGGRGSTDTQYF. The CDR3 DNA reads as TGTGCCAGCAGCTTAGGGGGTCGGGGCAGCACAGATACGCAGTATTTT.

This clonotype was observed many times. CDR3 loop: CASSHKLAGRDTQYF. Written as DNA, the CDR3 is TGTGCCAGCAGCCATAAATTAGCGGGGCGTGATACGCAGTATTTT. The chain is built from TRBV14 and TRBJ2-3; the match to TRBD2 covers 8 bases. Losses at the gene ends were 3 bases for V and 6 bases for J; bases not matched to a gene: 8. The CDR3 is 15 residues long. CDR1 and CDR2 (germline): SGHDN, FVKESK.

V is TRBV5-1 and J is TRBJ2-5, with 14 bases aligning to TRBD2. The V gene end was trimmed by 8 bases and the J gene end by 11 bases; junction bases not matched to a gene: 17. The CDR3 covers 16 residues. CDR1 and CDR2 (germline): SGHRS, YFSETQ. This chain's CDR3 is CASGLAGGKPGNEQYF. In DNA, the CDR3 is TGCGCCAGTGGACTAGCGGGAGGTAAACCCGGCAATGAGCAGTACTTC.

In its sample, this clonotype was seen many times. This chain links TRBV4-1 with TRBJ2-7; 10 bases fit TRBD1. The V gene end was trimmed by 0 bases and the J gene end by 5 bases; junction bases not matched to a gene: 10. Germline V gene lookup returns CDR1 MGHRA and CDR2 YSYEKL. CDR3 length: 17 amino acids. This CDR3 is CASSQEGTGTGANEQYF. The CDR3 coding sequence is TGCGCCAGCAGCCAAGAGGGAACCGGGACAGGGGCCAACGAGCAGTACTTC.

Ten or more counts support this clonotype. The gene calls are TRBV30 and TRBJ2-7; tentatively, D is TRBD2 (6 bases). The CDR3 extends over 13 amino acids. CDR1 is GTSNPN, CDR2 SVGIG, per germline (reference sequence). V was pared by 2 bases and J by 3 bases, with 11 bases between. CDR3 DNA: TGTGCCTGGAGTACGGGACTCCTCTACGAGCAGTACTTC. This sequence encodes CAWSTGLLYEQYF.

In this sample, this clonotype turned up many times. The chain has TRBV20-1 and TRBJ2-3; D gene ambiguous. The V end was cut by 3 bases, the J end by 0 bases, with 7 bases between. CDR3 length: 13 residues. The germline V gene has CDR1 DFQATT and CDR2 SNEGSKA (reference sequence). CDR3 sequence: CSARPGSTDTQYF. CDR3 coding DNA: TGCAGTGCTAGGCCCGGAAGCACAGATACGCAGTATTTT.

The table lists this clonotype with a few counts. The rearrangement joins TRBV28 to TRBJ2-3; the match to TRBD2 covers 8 bases. This CDR3 contains 13 residues. With V trimmed by 7 bases and J by 5 bases, 5 bases remained unmatched. In germline, CDR1 is MDHEN, CDR2 SYDVKM. The DNA for the CDR3 is TGTGCCAGCAAGGCGGGGGGCATAGATACGCAGTATTTT. This codes for CASKAGGIDTQYF.

The chain links TRBV20-1 to TRBJ2-7; TRBD1 matches at 11 bases. CDR3 length: 16 amino acids. Germline CDR1 is DFQATT and CDR2 is SNEGSKA (reference sequence). Trimming at V came to 2 bases and at J to 4 bases, leaving 10 bases not matched to a gene. This CDR3 reads CSARPSGQGARYEQYF. As DNA, the CDR3 is TGCAGTGCTAGACCTTCAGGACAGGGGGCTAGGTACGAGCAGTACTTC.